This T cell receptor beta chain was retrieved from a study of control samples from healthy donors and cancer patients. The table came from immunoSEQ multiplex PCR; TCRdb's copy has only in-frame clones and leaves some out. The sample includes tens of thousands of clones, over 85% seen only once; the top ten take over 0.95%. The CDR3 has 15 amino acids. Germline V gives CDR1 MNHNY, CDR2 SVGAGI (reference sequence). J lost 4 bases, V lost 6 bases, and 8 bases had no gene match. Source material: PBMCs. The chain recombines TRBV6-6 with TRBJ2-3, with 9 nucleotides matching TRBD2. The source of this sequence is a woman between 40 and 55 years old with lung cancer. For the CDR3, the DNA is TGTGCCAGCAGGATTAGCGGGAGTGGCTCAGATACGCAGTATTTT. As protein: CASRISGSGSDTQYF.